The sequence of this T cell receptor (beta chain) was determined in a study of technical replicates of blood from several donors. Libraries were prepared by immunoSEQ multiplex PCR; TCRdb keeps only in-frame clonotypes and omits some of them. The sample has more than 75,000 clones; 93% are singletons. CDR3 size: 15 residues. After removal of 0 bases from V and 0 bases from J, the junction contained 2 bases not matched to a gene. Germline V gene data show CDR1 as SGHRS and CDR2 as YFSETQ. The source material was T cells isolated from PBMCs. This receptor was taken from a human donor in good health. The chain combines TRBV5-1 with TRBJ2-7, with TRBD2 matching 8 bases. DNA of the CDR3: TGCGCCAGCAGCTTGGGGGGACTAGGCTCCTACGAGCAGTACTTC. Translating it yields CASSLGGLGSYEQYF.